The 16 T cell receptor beta chains reported below all come from one sample, sequenced in a study of cytomegalovirus exposure and HLA in healthy donors. Amplification used 60 Vbeta primers and 13 Jbeta primers. Libraries were prepared by immunoSEQ multiplex PCR; TCRdb keeps only in-frame clonotypes and omits some of them. The table lists some 150,000 clones, approximately 80% of them singletons. Source material: PBMCs. The receptors derive from a man in his forties or fifties in good health and CMV-seronegative.

The chain combines TRBV6-1 with TRBJ1-5; D uncertain. The germline V gene encodes CDR1 MNHNS and CDR2 SASEGT. This CDR3 has 15 amino acids. V lost 1 base and J 9 bases, leaving 16 bases between the germline ends. This CDR3 is CASSEDRQAASPQHF. CDR3 nucleotide sequence: TGTGCCAGCAGTGAAGATCGGCAGGCAGCTTCGCCCCAGCATTTT.

The V call is TRBV13, the J call TRBJ2-3; 11 bases are shared with TRBD2. V shed 4 bases, J shed 2 bases, and the junction held 17 bases outside the gene matches. The CDR3 covers 20 residues. CDR1 and CDR2 (germline): PRHDT, FYEKMQ (reference sequence). The CDR3 sequence: CASSSYILAGDNAPTDTQYF. In nucleotides, the CDR3 is TGTGCCAGCAGCTCGTACATACTAGCGGGGGACAACGCCCCCACAGATACGCAGTATTTT.

The gene calls are TRBV5-1 and TRBJ1-3; 10 bases map to TRBD1. Germline trimming cut 3 bases from V and 3 bases from J; bases unmatched to any gene: 0. In germline, CDR1 is SGHRS, CDR2 YFSETQ. The CDR3 runs to 14 residues. This CDR3 is CASSWTGGGNTIYF. The CDR3, as DNA: TGCGCCAGCAGCTGGACAGGGGGTGGAAACACCATATATTTT.

This chain links TRBV5-1 with TRBJ1-2; D gene ambiguous. Germline CDR1 and CDR2: SGHRS and YFSETQ. This CDR3 region has 12 residues. The ends were cut back, 2 bases at V and 8 bases at J, with 10 bases in the middle. The CDR3 nucleotides read TGCGCCAGCAGCTTTCCAGGAAAGGGCTACACCTTC. Its translation is CASSFPGKGYTF.

Of note for this clone: Germline and junction disagree at one end, which may indicate a read error. The chain has TRBV7-7 and TRBJ2-7; 9 nucleotides line up with TRBD1. This CDR3 spans 13 amino acids. Germline V gives CDR1 SSHAT, CDR2 FNYEAQ (reference sequence). Here the CDR3 reads CASSFGTGSEQYF. CDR3 bases: TGTGCTAGCAGCTTTGGGACAGGGAGCGAGCAGTACTTC.

The chain recombines TRBV4-3 with TRBJ2-1, with D possibly TRBD2 on 6 matching bases. This CDR3 is 14 amino acids long. V was cut by 4 bases and J by 7 bases, with 14 bases left in between. CDR1 is LGHNA, CDR2 YSLEER, per germline. Here the CDR3 DNA reads TGCGCCAGCAGCCGTTCCGCGGGGCCGAATGAGCAGTTCTTC. Translating it yields CASSRSAGPNEQFF.

CDR3 region: CASSATGTEAQYF. CDR3 DNA sequence: TGTGCCAGCAGCGCAACAGGGACGGAGGCCCAGTACTTC. The chain is built from TRBV7-3 and TRBJ2-5; D possibly corresponds to TRBD1 (6 bases). Germline V gives CDR1 SGHTA, CDR2 FQGTGA. This CDR3 comprises 13 residues. Between the trimmed V and J ends, which lost 5 bases and 9 bases, there was a span of 16 bases.

V and J are TRBV6-1 and TRBJ2-3, with 9 bases identical to TRBD1. Germline CDR1 reads MNHNS; CDR2 reads SASEGT. The CDR3 extends over 18 amino acids. V was pared by 4 bases and J by 0 bases, with 11 bases of the junction left unmatched. The CDR3 loop reads CASSGGQGPGRSTDTQYF. CDR3 nucleotide sequence: TGTGCCAGCAGTGGGGGACAGGGACCGGGACGGAGCACAGATACGCAGTATTTT.

This clone was detected only a few times. The V call is TRBV6-5, the J call TRBJ1-1; D is undetermined. The germline V gene has CDR1 MNHEY and CDR2 SVGAGI. Trimming cost V 6 bases and J 6 bases, with 14 bases left between them. The CDR3 sequence is 13 residues long. The CDR3 DNA reads as TGTGCCAGCAGCCCACGGGAGACGGCTGAAGCTTTCTTT. Protein product: CASSPRETAEAFF.

J is TRBJ1-2 and V is TRBV13; TRBD1 is a possible D gene (6 bases). Trimming stripped 0 bases from V and 6 bases from J, with 11 bases between. Germline V CDR1 and CDR2: PRHDT, FYEKMQ (reference sequence). The CDR3 runs to 14 residues. The CDR3 DNA follows: TGTGCCAGCAGCTTAGGTCGGGACAATAATGGCTACACCTTC. Translated: CASSLGRDNNGYTF.

V usage is TRBV28 and J usage is TRBJ2-7, with D possibly matching TRBD2 (6 bases). This CDR3 has 13 residues. Trimming removed 7 bases from V and 4 bases from J, with 14 bases in between. Germline lookup yields CDR1 MDHEN and CDR2 SYDVKM. CDR3 amino acids: CASNHRGRYEQYF. The CDR3 nucleotides are TGTGCCAGCAACCACCGGGGGAGGTACGAGCAGTACTTC.

V and J are TRBV6-1 and TRBJ2-7, with a weak D call TRBD2 (5 bases). The CDR3 spans 14 residues. The V gene's germline CDR1 is MNHNS and CDR2 SASEGT. V was clipped by 10 bases and J by 0 bases, with 16 bases between them. DNA for the CDR3: TGTGCCATACTAAGGACTCCGAGCTCCTACGAGCAGTACTTC. This codes for CAILRTPSSYEQYF.

The genes are TRBV5-6 and TRBJ1-2, with a possible D match to TRBD1 (6 bases). V dropped 4 bases and J dropped 7 bases, with 8 bases sitting between them. The germline gives CDR1 SGHDT, CDR2 YYEEEE. CDR3 length: 11 residues. Here the CDR3 DNA reads TGTGCCAGCAGCGGGACAAGTGGCTACACCTTC. Its translation: CASSGTSGYTF. The complete variable domain, with remaining parts taken from reference TRBV5-6 and TRBJ1-2, reads DAGVTQSPTHLIKTRGQQVTLRCSPKSGHDTVSWYQQALGQGPQFIFQYYEEEERQRGNFPDRFSGHQFPNYSSELNVNALLLGDSALYLCASSGTSGYTFGSGTRLTVV.

The V call is TRBV28, the J call TRBJ1-2, with 9 bases lining up with TRBD1. With V trimmed by 6 bases and J by 1 base, 12 bases remained unmatched. The CDR3 has 17 amino acids. Germline V gene sequence: CDR1 MDHEN, CDR2 SYDVKM. The chain's CDR3 is CASSSGTGWGFNYGYTF. CDR3 bases: TGTGCCAGCAGCTCCGGGACAGGGTGGGGATTTAACTATGGCTACACCTTC.

The rearrangement links TRBV15 to TRBJ2-7; 9 positions agree with TRBD1. The CDR3 loop spans 15 amino acids. Losses at the gene ends were 0 bases for V and 5 bases for J; bases not matched to a gene: 5. Per germline, CDR1 LNHNV and CDR2 YYDKDF (reference sequence). DNA of the CDR3: TGTGCCACCAGCAGAGAGTGGACAGGGGCCCACGAGCAGTACTTC. The encoded protein is CATSREWTGAHEQYF.

The rearrangement links TRBV14 to TRBJ2-3, with D unclear. The length of the CDR3 is 15 residues. Germline values: CDR1 SGHDN, CDR2 FVKESK. Trimming pared 0 bases from V and 2 bases from J, leaving 9 bases between. CDR3 loop: CASSQDRRFTDTQYF. CDR3 coding DNA: TGTGCCAGCAGCCAAGATCGTCGTTTCACAGATACGCAGTATTTT.